This TCR beta chain was retrieved from a study of blood T cells in healthy people across ages. CDR3 size: 17 residues. The germline V and J ends were trimmed by 5 bases and 0 bases, with 20 bases remaining between them. The germline gives CDR1 DFQATT, CDR2 SNEGSKA (reference sequence). A second about 6 to 11 cycle PCR used barcoded and J-beta primers. In TCRdb, the 5' RACE reads were re-called with MiXCR into one record per CDR3 protein. Of about 650,000 distinct CDR3 sequences listed, 40% to 65% are singletons. The receptor was isolated from a woman older than 75 in good health. The chain joins TRBV20-1 to TRBJ1-3; no clear D gene. Sequences were obtained from blood. The CDR3 DNA reads TGCAGTGCTTCCGACACCCGGCCAAACCGCTCTGGAAACACCATATATTTT. This encodes CSASDTRPNRSGNTIYF.